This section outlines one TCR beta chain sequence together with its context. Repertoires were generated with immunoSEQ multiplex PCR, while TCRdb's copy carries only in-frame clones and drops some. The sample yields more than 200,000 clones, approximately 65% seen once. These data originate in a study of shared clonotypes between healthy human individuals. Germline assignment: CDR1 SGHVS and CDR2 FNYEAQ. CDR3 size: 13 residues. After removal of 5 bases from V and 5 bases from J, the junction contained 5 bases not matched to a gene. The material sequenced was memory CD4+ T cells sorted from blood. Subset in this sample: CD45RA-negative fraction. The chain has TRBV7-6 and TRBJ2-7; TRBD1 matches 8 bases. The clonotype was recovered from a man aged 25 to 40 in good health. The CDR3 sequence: CASSRTGSHEQYF. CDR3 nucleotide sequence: TGTGCCAGCAGCAGGACAGGGAGCCACGAGCAGTACTTC.